This T cell receptor (beta chain) was captured in a study of CD8 T cells in ankylosing spondylitis. This clonotype was picked up a small number of times. Its cognate antigen is unknown. In making TCR beta libraries, quantitative 5'-RACE with molecular barcodes was used. A single record per CDR3 protein comes from TCRdb applying MiXCR to the 5' RACE reads. The table has about 800,000 distinct CDR3 sequences, roughly 10% seen once; the top ten hold 0.51%. Study outcomes and limitations: Disease-linked clones were found to be CD8+ and relatively rare in peripheral blood. A TCR beta motif made of several highly homologous variants seemed typical of ankylosing spondylitis blood. Reactive arthritis synovial fluid and blood previously showed some of these motif variants.

This CDR3 region has 14 residues. CDR1 and CDR2 from the germline V gene are SGHDT and YYEEEE. Trimming shortened V by 1 base and J by 1 base, and 8 bases separated the two germline ends. The sequenced material came from blood, either unsorted or a sorted T cell fraction (not recorded which). The TCR was taken from a male donor with ankylosing spondylitis. This sequence joins TRBV5-6 and TRBJ2-5; D call uncertain. CDR3 residues: CASSLLTVQETQYF. The CDR3 DNA reads as TGTGCCAGCAGCTTGTTGACGGTCCAAGAGACCCAGTACTTC.